These 23 T cell receptor beta chains were sequenced from one sample in a study of blood T cell repertoires in COVID-19. TCRdb's copy holds only in-frame clones and misses some; the assay was immunoSEQ multiplex PCR. The top ten clones hold under 1.5% of a sample with roughly 110,000 clones, around 90% of them seen once. The specimen was peripheral blood. Receptor source: a woman in her 30s with acute or convalescent COVID-19.

The chain employs TRBV5-1 and TRBJ2-2, with TRBD2 identical over 9 bases. CDR1 is SGHRS and CDR2 is YFSETQ in the germline V gene. The J segment lost 1 base and the V segment lost 2 bases, leaving 3 bases of the junction unmatched. This CDR3 has 16 amino acids. The CDR3 spells CASSLLAGVNTGELFF. In nucleotides, the CDR3 is TGCGCCAGCAGCTTATTAGCGGGAGTGAACACCGGGGAGCTGTTTTTT.

The V call is TRBV28, the J call TRBJ2-3; TRBD2 matches 10 bases. This CDR3 has 18 residues. Germline assignment: CDR1 MDHEN and CDR2 SYDVKM. Trimming at V came to 5 bases and at J to 2 bases, leaving 13 bases not matched to a gene. CDR3 sequence (DNA): TGTGCCAGCAGTCCCCTGCGGTTAGCGGGAGGCCCCACAGATACGCAGTATTTT. Translation: CASSPLRLAGGPTDTQYF. The full variable domain, completed using reference TRBV28 and TRBJ2-3, is DVKVTQSSRYLVKRTGEKVFLECVQDMDHENMFWYRQDPGLGLRLIYFSYDVKMKEKGDIPEGYSVSREKKERFSLILESASTNQTSMYLCASSPLRLAGGPTDTQYFGPGTRLTVL.

CDR3 protein: CARILRQGESSGANVLTF. CDR3 nucleotides: TGTGCCAGGATACTAAGACAGGGAGAATCCTCTGGGGCCAACGTCCTGACTTTC. V and J are TRBV30 and TRBJ2-6, with 7 bases aligning to TRBD1. The length of the CDR3 is 18 residues. The junction had 16 bases not matched to a gene; V was cut back by 8 bases and J by 0 bases. The germline CDR1 and CDR2 sequences are GTSNPN and SVGIG (reference sequence).

V is TRBV4-3 and J is TRBJ1-1; possibly TRBD1 for D (5 bases). Germline assignment: CDR1 LGHNA and CDR2 YSLEER. Trimming removed 0 bases from V and 4 bases from J, with 12 bases in between. This CDR3 is 15 amino acids long. CDR3 sequence (DNA): TGCGCCAGCAGCCAAGAGGACGGGGGGAGCACTGAAGCTTTCTTT. It translates to CASSQEDGGSTEAFF.

The chain uses TRBV6-5 and TRBJ1-6; maybe TRBD1 (5 bases). The CDR3 is made up of 13 amino acids. Trimming cost V 8 bases and J 9 bases, with 14 bases left between them. In germline, CDR1 is MNHEY, CDR2 SVGAGI. CDR3 DNA sequence: TGTGCCAGCCGGCGGACAATGGGTTCACCCCTCCACTTT. The encoded protein is CASRRTMGSPLHF.

This clone was seen only a few times. This chain links TRBV4-3 with TRBJ1-1, with D hard to call. This CDR3 contains 15 residues. Germline CDR1 is LGHNA and CDR2 is YSLEER. V was cut by 2 bases and J by 2 bases, with 12 bases left in between. The CDR3 is CASSQLSTGNTEAFF. CDR3 nucleotides: TGCGCCAGCAGCCAACTGAGTACGGGAAACACTGAAGCTTTCTTT.

In its sample, this clone was seen once. The rearrangement links TRBV4-1 to TRBJ2-3; D might be TRBD1 (5 bases). This CDR3 region has 15 residues. Germline CDR1 MGHRA, CDR2 YSYEKL. The V and J ends lost 2 bases and 1 base respectively, with 10 bases between them. CDR3 nucleotide sequence: TGCGCCAGCAGCCAAAGGGGTTCGGGCACAGATACGCAGTATTTT. It is translated as CASSQRGSGTDTQYF.

The count of this clone is one. The J gene is TRBJ2-5, the V gene TRBV4-1; a possible D gene is TRBD2 (6 bases). From germline, CDR1 is MGHRA and CDR2 YSYEKL. CDR3 length: 12 amino acids. The ends were cut back, 9 bases at V and 4 bases at J, with 12 bases in the middle. CDR3: CASGGVRETQYF. CDR3 nucleotides: TGCGCCAGTGGCGGGGTTAGAGAGACCCAGTACTTC.

The table lists this clone with a count of one. The rearrangement joins TRBV7-9 to TRBJ1-4, with 8 bases matching TRBD1. Germline CDR1 and CDR2: SEHNR and FQNEAQ (reference sequence). V gave up 5 bases and J gave up 3 bases; unmatched junction bases: 2. The CDR3 totals 14 residues. CDR3 sequence: CASSPTGANEKLFF. CDR3 nucleotide sequence: TGTGCCAGCAGCCCGACAGGGGCTAATGAAAAACTGTTTTTT.

The V and J genes are TRBV6-6 and TRBJ2-5, with 8 bases matching TRBD1. The germline CDR1 and CDR2 sequences are MNHNY and SVGAGI (reference sequence). The CDR3 has 16 residues. V gave up 6 bases and J gave up 5 bases; unmatched junction bases: 14. CDR3 residues: CASRPNGQGSRETQYF. The CDR3 nucleotides read TGTGCCAGCAGGCCAAATGGACAGGGCTCAAGGGAGACCCAGTACTTC.

This chain uses TRBV19 with TRBJ1-3; D gene uncertain. The CDR3 extends over 13 amino acids. Germline CDR1 LNHDA, CDR2 SQIVND (reference sequence). Deletions cut 5 bases from V and 0 bases from J, with 5 bases between. The CDR3 here is CASSEHSGNTIYF. Here the CDR3 DNA reads TGTGCCAGTAGTGAACACTCTGGAAACACCATATATTTT.

This clone was detected once. V and J are TRBV11-3 and TRBJ2-1, with TRBD1 identical over 9 bases. Germline V lookup: CDR1 SGHNT, CDR2 YENEEA. Losses at the gene ends were 6 bases for V and 7 bases for J; bases not matched to a gene: 10. There are 15 residues in the CDR3. The CDR3 region is CASSHRGRQANEQFF. The CDR3 nucleotides are TGTGCCAGCAGTCACAGGGGGCGCCAAGCTAATGAGCAGTTCTTC.

The chain recombines TRBV7-2 with TRBJ2-2, with TRBD2 matching over 7 bases. The CDR3 runs to 14 residues. Germline values: CDR1 SGHTA, CDR2 FQGNSA. Unmatched junction bases numbered 1, after V lost 5 bases and J lost 1 base. Here the CDR3 DNA reads TGTGCCAGCAGCCCGGGGGGGAACACCGGGGAGCTGTTTTTT. Translated: CASSPGGNTGELFF. Full variable domain (missing parts from reference TRBV7-2 and TRBJ2-2): GAGVSQSPSNKVTEKGKDVELRCDPISGHTALYWYRQSLGQGLEFLIYFQGNSAPDKSGLPSDRFSAERTGGSVSTLTIQRTQQEDSAVYLCASSPGGNTGELFFGEGSRLTVL.

This chain's CDR3 is CASSGQGVGYGGYTF. CDR3 nucleotides: TGTGCCAGCAGCGGACAGGGGGTGGGATATGGTGGCTACACCTTC. This chain joins TRBV2 and TRBJ1-2; 10 bases fit TRBD1. The length of the CDR3 is 15 residues. The V gene end was trimmed by 6 bases and the J gene end by 7 bases; junction bases not matched to a gene: 11. CDR1 SNHLY and CDR2 FYNNEI come from the germline V gene.

The chain has TRBV7-9 and TRBJ1-6; possible D gene TRBD1, 6 bases. CDR1 and CDR2 from the germline V gene are SEHNR and FQNEAQ (reference sequence). Trimming shortened V by 3 bases and J by 5 bases, and 8 bases separated the two germline ends. The CDR3 covers 14 residues. CDR3 sequence: CASSFGQNNSPLHF. The CDR3, as DNA: TGTGCCAGCAGCTTTGGACAGAATAATTCACCCCTCCACTTT. The variable domain in full, completed from reference TRBV7-9 and TRBJ1-6, reads DTGVSQNPRHKITKRGQNVTFRCDPISEHNRLYWYRQTLGQGPEFLTYFQNEAQLEKSRLLSDRFSAERPKGSFSTLEIQRTEQGDSAMYLCASSFGQNNSPLHFGNGTRLTVT.

V usage is TRBV5-1 and J usage is TRBJ1-4, with 9 bases identical to TRBD1. Germline-derived CDR1 and CDR2 are SGHRS and YFSETQ. The ends lost 1 base at V and 6 bases at J; junction bases unmatched: 4. The CDR3 has 15 residues. The CDR3 DNA follows: TGCGCCAGCAGCTTGCGGACAGGGGTTGATGAAAAACTGTTTTTT. This translates into CASSLRTGVDEKLFF. Supplemented by reference TRBV5-1 and TRBJ1-4, the full variable domain reads KAGVTQTPRYLIKTRGQQVTLSCSPISGHRSVSWYQQTPGQGLQFLFEYFSETQRNKGNFPGRFSGRQFSNSRSEMNVSTLELGDSALYLCASSLRTGVDEKLFFGSGTQLSVL.

This clone was recorded once. This rearrangement joins TRBV27 to TRBJ2-1, with a tentative D call TRBD2 (7 bases). CDR3 length: 13 residues. The V gene lost 3 bases and the J gene lost 8 bases, with 11 bases spanning the gap. Germline V gene data show CDR1 as MNHEY and CDR2 as SMNVEV (reference sequence). The DNA for the CDR3 is TGTGCCAGCAGTTTGAGCGGGACATATGAGCAGTTCTTC. Translation gives CASSLSGTYEQFF.

The chain recombines TRBV27 with TRBJ2-5; TRBD2 matches 10 bases. This CDR3 comprises 14 residues. The germline V gene encodes CDR1 MNHEY and CDR2 SMNVEV (reference sequence). J lost 6 bases, V lost 5 bases, and 6 bases had no gene match. The CDR3 coding sequence is TGTGCCAGCAGTCCTAGCGGGGGTATGAAGACCCAGTACTTC. Protein product: CASSPSGGMKTQYF.

V and J are TRBV2 and TRBJ1-5; TRBD1 matches 8 bases. This CDR3 contains 15 residues. The junction had 8 bases not matched to a gene; V was cut back by 5 bases and J by 5 bases. Germline assignment: CDR1 SNHLY and CDR2 FYNNEI. The CDR3 DNA follows: TGTGCCAGCAGTCCCCGGGACAGGAAAGATCAGCCCCAGCATTTT. Translating it yields CASSPRDRKDQPQHF.

There are many counts of this clone. In DNA form, the CDR3 reads TGTGCCAGTAGTCCACGCAGGCAGGACTATGGCTACACCTTC. This translates into CASSPRRQDYGYTF. The chain recombines TRBV19 with TRBJ1-2; D unresolved. Trimming shortened V by 5 bases and J by 3 bases, and 13 bases separated the two germline ends. Looked up from germline, CDR1 is LNHDA and CDR2 is SQIVND (reference sequence). CDR3 length: 14 residues.

V gene TRBV30 combines with J gene TRBJ1-2; D not certain. CDR1 GTSNPN and CDR2 SVGIG come from the germline V gene (reference sequence). Between the trimmed V and J ends, which lost 4 bases and 4 bases, there was a span of 16 bases. The CDR3 length is 14 residues. The CDR3 here is CAWTHMTSGYGYTF. Written as DNA, the CDR3 is TGTGCCTGGACCCACATGACAAGTGGCTATGGCTACACCTTC.

The chain recombines TRBV19 with TRBJ1-5; no clear D. Germline lookup yields CDR1 LNHDA and CDR2 SQIVND (reference sequence). This CDR3 region has 17 residues. The ends were cut back, 2 bases at V and 0 bases at J, with 14 bases in the middle. The CDR3 nucleotides are TGTGCCAGTAGTATACCTTCGCCGGGGTATAGCAATCAGCCCCAGCATTTT. Its protein product is CASSIPSPGYSNQPQHF.

The chain combines TRBV10-3 with TRBJ2-7, with TRBD1 matching 7 bases. The J segment lost 5 bases and the V segment lost 10 bases, leaving 8 bases of the junction unmatched. Germline assignment: CDR1 ENHRY and CDR2 SYGVKD. The CDR3 is 12 amino acids. DNA of the CDR3: TGTGCCACGCTGGACAGGCACAACGAGCAGTACTTC. It specifies CATLDRHNEQYF.